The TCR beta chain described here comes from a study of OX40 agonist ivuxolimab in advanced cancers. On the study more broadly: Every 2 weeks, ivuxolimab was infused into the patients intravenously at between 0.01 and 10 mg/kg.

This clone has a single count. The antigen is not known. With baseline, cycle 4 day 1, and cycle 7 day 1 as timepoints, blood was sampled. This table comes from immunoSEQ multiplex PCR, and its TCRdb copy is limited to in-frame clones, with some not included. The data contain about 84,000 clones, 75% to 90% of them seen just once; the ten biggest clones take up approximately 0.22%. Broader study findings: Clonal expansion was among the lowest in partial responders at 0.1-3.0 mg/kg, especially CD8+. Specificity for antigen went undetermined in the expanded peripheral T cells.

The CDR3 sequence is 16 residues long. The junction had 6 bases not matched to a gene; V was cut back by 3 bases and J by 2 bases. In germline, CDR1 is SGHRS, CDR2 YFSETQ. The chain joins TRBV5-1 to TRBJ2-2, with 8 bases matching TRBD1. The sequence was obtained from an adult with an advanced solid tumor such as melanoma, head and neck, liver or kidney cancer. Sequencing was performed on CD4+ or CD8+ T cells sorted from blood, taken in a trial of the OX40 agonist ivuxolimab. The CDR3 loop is CASSSIGQGNTGELFF. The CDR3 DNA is TGCGCCAGCAGCTCCATCGGACAGGGAAACACCGGGGAGCTGTTTTTT. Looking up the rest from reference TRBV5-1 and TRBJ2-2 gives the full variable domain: KAGVTQTPRYLIKTRGQQVTLSCSPISGHRSVSWYQQTPGQGLQFLFEYFSETQRNKGNFPGRFSGRQFSNSRSEMNVSTLELGDSALYLCASSSIGQGNTGELFFGEGSRLTVL.